This T cell receptor (beta chain) was identified in a study of blood T cell repertoires in COVID-19. Some clones are missing from TCRdb's copy, which holds only in-frame ones; the method was immunoSEQ multiplex PCR. The sample holds approximately 160,000 clones, more than 70% seen once. The source material was PBMCs or T cells enriched from blood (not recorded which). This TCR derives from a man in his forties or fifties who had recovered from COVID-19.

As DNA, the CDR3 is TGTGCCTGGTCCGACTCAGGGGCGCATAATGAAAAACTGTTTTTT. Translation gives CAWSDSGAHNEKLFF. V gene TRBV30 combines with J gene TRBJ1-4; perhaps TRBD1 as D (6 bases). The ends were cut back, 5 bases at V and 4 bases at J, with 17 bases in the middle. This CDR3 region has 15 residues. CDR1 is GTSNPN and CDR2 is SVGIG in the germline V gene (reference sequence).